The 2 T cell receptor beta chains below were found in one sample sequenced in a study of blood T cell repertoires in COVID-19. Repertoires were generated with immunoSEQ multiplex PCR, while TCRdb's copy carries only in-frame clones and drops some. The repertoire includes under 200,000 clones, about four fifths of them detected once, and about 7.2% sits in the top ten. Sample: peripheral blood. The receptor source for this set is a man in his 60s with acute or convalescent COVID-19.

V is TRBV24-1 and J is TRBJ2-1; 9 nucleotides match TRBD2. Trimming removed 1 base from V and 0 bases from J; junction bases left unmatched: 9. This CDR3 region has 19 residues. Germline values: CDR1 KGHDR, CDR2 SFDVKD. The CDR3 bases are TGTGCCACCAGTGATTTTCGGCTTAGCGGGGGCTCCTCCTACAATGAGCAGTTCTTC. Protein: CATSDFRLSGGSSYNEQFF.

The chain employs TRBV6-5 and TRBJ1-1; 11 bases map to TRBD1. The V gene end was trimmed by 0 bases and the J gene end by 4 bases; junction bases not matched to a gene: 1. This CDR3 contains 15 residues. From germline, CDR1 is MNHEY and CDR2 SVGAGI. The CDR3: CASSYSGTGGTEAFF. The DNA of the CDR3 is TGTGCCAGCAGTTACTCGGGGACAGGGGGCACTGAAGCTTTCTTT.